This T cell receptor (beta chain) was found in a study of T cell responses to AZD1222 COVID-19 vaccine. Whole-study results and caveats: Unmutated regions of variants are reportedly targeted by nearly half of spike-specific TCRs. Donors were mostly white British, more females; clonal diversity possibly underestimated.

Note on this clone: Its target is unknown.

V was trimmed by 0 bases and J by 1 base, leaving 7 bases between them. Germline V lookup: CDR1 LNHNV, CDR2 YYDKDF (reference sequence). This CDR3 contains 15 residues. TCRdb keeps only in-frame clones here, not all; method: immunoSEQ multiplex PCR. The repertoire includes about 100,000 clones, less than 90% of them detected once, and about 1.8% sits in the top ten. Material: peripheral blood, obtained on day 0 of AZD1222 vaccination. This clonotype was sampled from an adult in good health. V usage is TRBV15 and J usage is TRBJ1-3; D unclear. In nucleotides, the CDR3 is TGTGCCACCAGCAGAGATCGGTTTTCTGGAAACACCATATATTTT. This translates into CATSRDRFSGNTIYF.